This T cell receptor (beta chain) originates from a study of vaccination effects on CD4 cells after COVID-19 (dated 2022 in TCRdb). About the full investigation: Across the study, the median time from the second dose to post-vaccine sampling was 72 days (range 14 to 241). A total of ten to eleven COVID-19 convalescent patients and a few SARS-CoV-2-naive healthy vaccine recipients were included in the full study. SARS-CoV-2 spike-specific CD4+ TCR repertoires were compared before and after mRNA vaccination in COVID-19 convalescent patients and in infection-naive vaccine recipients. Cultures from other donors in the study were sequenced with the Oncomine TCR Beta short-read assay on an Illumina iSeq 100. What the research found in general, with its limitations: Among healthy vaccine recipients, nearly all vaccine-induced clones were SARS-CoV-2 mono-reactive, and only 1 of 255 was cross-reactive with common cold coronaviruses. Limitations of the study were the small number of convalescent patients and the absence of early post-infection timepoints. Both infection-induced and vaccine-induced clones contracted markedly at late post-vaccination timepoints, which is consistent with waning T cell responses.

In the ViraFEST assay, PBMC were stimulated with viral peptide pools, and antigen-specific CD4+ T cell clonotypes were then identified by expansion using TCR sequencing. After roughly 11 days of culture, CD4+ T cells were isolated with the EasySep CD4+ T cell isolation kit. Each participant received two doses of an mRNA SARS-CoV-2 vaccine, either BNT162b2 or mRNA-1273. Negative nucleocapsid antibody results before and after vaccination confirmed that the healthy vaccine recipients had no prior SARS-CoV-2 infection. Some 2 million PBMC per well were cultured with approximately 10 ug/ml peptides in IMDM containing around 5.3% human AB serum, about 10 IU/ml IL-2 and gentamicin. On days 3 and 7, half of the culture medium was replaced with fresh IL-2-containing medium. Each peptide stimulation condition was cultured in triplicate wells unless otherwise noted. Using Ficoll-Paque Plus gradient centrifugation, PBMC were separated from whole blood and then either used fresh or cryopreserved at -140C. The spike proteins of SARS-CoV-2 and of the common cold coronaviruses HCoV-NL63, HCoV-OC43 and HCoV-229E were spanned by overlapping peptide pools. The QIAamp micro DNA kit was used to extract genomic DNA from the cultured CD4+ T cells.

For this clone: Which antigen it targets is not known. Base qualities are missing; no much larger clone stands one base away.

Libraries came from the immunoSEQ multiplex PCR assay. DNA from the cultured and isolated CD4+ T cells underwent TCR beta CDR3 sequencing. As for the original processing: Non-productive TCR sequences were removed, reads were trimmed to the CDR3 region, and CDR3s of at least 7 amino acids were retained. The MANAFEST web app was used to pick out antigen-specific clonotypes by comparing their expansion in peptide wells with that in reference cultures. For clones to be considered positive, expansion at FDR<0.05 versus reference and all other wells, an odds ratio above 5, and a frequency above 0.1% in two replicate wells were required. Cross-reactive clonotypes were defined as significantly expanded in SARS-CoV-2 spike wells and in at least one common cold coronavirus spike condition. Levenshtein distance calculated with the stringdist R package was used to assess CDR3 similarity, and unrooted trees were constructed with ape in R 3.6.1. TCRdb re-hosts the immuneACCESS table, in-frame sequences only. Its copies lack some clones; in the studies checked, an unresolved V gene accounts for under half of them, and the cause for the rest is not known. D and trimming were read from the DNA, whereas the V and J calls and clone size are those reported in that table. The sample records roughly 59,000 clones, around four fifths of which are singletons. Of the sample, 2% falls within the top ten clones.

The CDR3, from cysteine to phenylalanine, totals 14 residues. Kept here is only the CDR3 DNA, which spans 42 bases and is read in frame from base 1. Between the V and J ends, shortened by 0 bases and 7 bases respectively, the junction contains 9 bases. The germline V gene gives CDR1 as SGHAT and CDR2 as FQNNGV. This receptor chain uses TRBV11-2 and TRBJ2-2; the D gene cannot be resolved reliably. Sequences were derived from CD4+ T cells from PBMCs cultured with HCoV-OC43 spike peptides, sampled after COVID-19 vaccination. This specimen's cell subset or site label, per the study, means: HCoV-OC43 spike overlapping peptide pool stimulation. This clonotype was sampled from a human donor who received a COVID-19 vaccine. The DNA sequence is TGTGCCAGCAGCTTAGATCGCGGAGTCGGGGAGCTGTTTTTT. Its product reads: CASSLDRGVGELFF.